Following are 8 T cell receptor beta chains from one sample sequenced in a study of blood T cells in healthy people across ages. Sample-barcoded 5' priming and a J-beta primer mix drove a second PCR of roughly 7 to 11 cycles. TCRdb redid the calling of the 5' RACE reads with MiXCR, one entry per CDR3 protein. The sample lists some 1,800,000 distinct CDR3 sequences, about two fifths occurring once. The sequenced sample consisted of blood. These receptors all come from a human donor in good health.

The V and J genes are TRBV5-6 and TRBJ2-5; D gene ambiguous. Germline CDR1 and CDR2: SGHDT and YYEEEE. V lost 1 base to trimming and J lost 5 bases, with 12 bases between them. The CDR3 runs to 14 residues. The DNA for the CDR3 is TGTGCCAGCAGCTTGTTCGGCCTCAGGGAGACCCAGTACTTC. Residues: CASSLFGLRETQYF.

This clonotype was seen a few times. This chain joins TRBV12-3 or TRBV12-4 and TRBJ2-1; a weak D match, TRBD1 (5 bases). Trimming pared 2 bases from V and 2 bases from J, leaving 13 bases between. The CDR3 length is 16 residues. This CDR3 reads CASSLLSQAAYNEQFF. The CDR3 DNA reads as TGTGCCAGCAGTTTATTATCACAGGCCGCCTACAATGAGCAGTTCTTC.

Only a few counts were recorded for this clonotype. The gene calls are TRBV15 and TRBJ1-4; D is perhaps TRBD1 (5 bases). There are 13 residues in the CDR3. V lost 3 bases, J lost 12 bases, and 14 bases lay in between. Germline V gene sequence: CDR1 LNHNV, CDR2 YYDKDF (reference sequence). This chain's CDR3 is CATSSGDRGQLFF. CDR3 coding DNA: TGTGCCACCAGCAGTGGGGACCGCGGGCAACTGTTTTTT.

The chain joins TRBV7-9 to TRBJ1-2, with D possibly TRBD1 on 6 matching bases. This CDR3 contains 14 residues. Trimming left V 0 bases short and J 6 bases short, with 11 bases between. Looked up from germline, CDR1 is SEHNR and CDR2 is FQNEAQ (reference sequence). In DNA, the CDR3 is TGTGCCAGCAGCTTAGCCCAGGGGCTGGATGGCTACACCTTC. Protein sequence: CASSLAQGLDGYTF. Complete variable domain (other parts from reference TRBV7-9 and TRBJ1-2): DTGVSQNPRHKITKRGQNVTFRCDPISEHNRLYWYRQTLGQGPEFLTYFQNEAQLEKSRLLSDRFSAERPKGSFSTLEIQRTEQGDSAMYLCASSLAQGLDGYTFGSGTRLTVV.

The chain couples TRBV12-3 or TRBV12-4 to TRBJ2-3; the D is unclear. Trimming pared 1 base from V and 0 bases from J, leaving 8 bases between. The CDR3 spans 15 residues. CDR3 nucleotide sequence: TGTGCCAGCAGTTTAGAGGCCCTTAGCACAGATACGCAGTATTTT. Amino acid sequence: CASSLEALSTDTQYF.

This clonotype has at least ten counts. V gene TRBV29-1 combines with J gene TRBJ2-3, with a weak D call TRBD1 (5 bases). The length of the CDR3 is 13 residues. Trimming took off 3 bases at V and 0 bases at J, with 7 bases between the two ends. Germline CDR1 is SQVTM and CDR2 is ANQGSEA. The CDR3, as DNA: TGCAGCGTTGATCAGGGAAGCACAGATACGCAGTATTTT. Amino acids: CSVDQGSTDTQYF.

The rearrangement uses TRBV28 and TRBJ2-7; D not certain. The germline V gene encodes CDR1 MDHEN and CDR2 SYDVKM. Trimming took 6 bases from V and 3 from J, leaving 6 bases between them. The CDR3 length is 11 residues. DNA of the CDR3: TGTGCCAGCAGGACCGACTACGAGCAGTACTTC. Encoded protein: CASRTDYEQYF.

This clonotype was detected ten times or more. J is TRBJ2-7 and V is TRBV5-4; a possible D gene is TRBD2 (7 bases). The germline V gene has CDR1 SGHNT and CDR2 YYREEE (reference sequence). The V gene lost 4 bases and the J gene lost 4 bases, with 15 bases spanning the gap. The CDR3 contains 14 residues. CDR3: CASSPGGGQYEQYF. The CDR3 DNA is TGTGCCAGCAGCCCAGGCGGGGGCCAGTACGAGCAGTACTTC. Full variable domain (outside the CDR3, taken from reference TRBV5-4 and TRBJ2-7): ETGVTQSPTHLIKTRGQQVTLRCSSQSGHNTVSWYQQALGQGPQFIFQYYREEENGRGNFPPRFSGLQFPNYSSELNVNALELDDSALYLCASSPGGGQYEQYFGPGTRLTVT.